The clone carrying this TCR beta chain was recorded many times. The target antigen is unknown. The source of the sample is a study of human T cells and chemical hapten exposure. Study-level findings and limits: The number of TCRs above 1 in 1000 frequency did not change after DPC sensitization.

With 5 bases removed from V and 4 bases from J, the gap between germline ends came to 11 bases. The CDR3 runs to 13 residues. Germline lookup yields CDR1 MNHEY and CDR2 SMNVEV (reference sequence). Documented time point: patch test 2, 6 weeks after DPC sensitization. The treatment denotes: therapeutic diphenylcyclopropenone sensitization with weekly scalp DPC. Blood was collected ahead of every patch test applied. TCRdb called the RACE reads again in MiXCR, with one record for every CDR3 protein. The repertoire holds around 99,000 distinct CDR3 sequences, with approximately 11% as singletons. Sequences were derived from whole blood, sampled in connection with sensitization to the hapten diphenylcyclopropenone (DPC). This TCR was sampled from a man aged 40-55 years with alopecia areata. Some clones in this sample may be carry-over from other donors' samples. This chain joins TRBV27 and TRBJ1-2; D is perhaps TRBD1 (5 bases). CDR3 loop: CASSGAGGYGYTF. CDR3 DNA sequence: TGTGCCAGCAGTGGGGCTGGAGGCTATGGCTACACCTTC.